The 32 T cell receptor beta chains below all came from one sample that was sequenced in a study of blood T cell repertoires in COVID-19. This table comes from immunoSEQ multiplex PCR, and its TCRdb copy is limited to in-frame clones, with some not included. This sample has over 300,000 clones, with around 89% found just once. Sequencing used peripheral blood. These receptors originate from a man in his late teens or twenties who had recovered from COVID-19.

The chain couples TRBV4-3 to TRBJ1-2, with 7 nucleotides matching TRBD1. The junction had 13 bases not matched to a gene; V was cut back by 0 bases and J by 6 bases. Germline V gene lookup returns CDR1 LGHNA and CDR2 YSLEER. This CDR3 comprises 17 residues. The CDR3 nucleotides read TGCGCCAGCAGCCAAGACGGGACAGCTCCTATTGGAGATGGCTACACCTTC. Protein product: CASSQDGTAPIGDGYTF.

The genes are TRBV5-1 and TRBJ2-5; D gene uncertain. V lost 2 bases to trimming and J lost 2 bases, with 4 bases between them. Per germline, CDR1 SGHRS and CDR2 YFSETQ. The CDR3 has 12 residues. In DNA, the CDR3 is TGCGCCAGCAGCTTACAACAAGAGACCCAGTACTTC. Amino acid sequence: CASSLQQETQYF.

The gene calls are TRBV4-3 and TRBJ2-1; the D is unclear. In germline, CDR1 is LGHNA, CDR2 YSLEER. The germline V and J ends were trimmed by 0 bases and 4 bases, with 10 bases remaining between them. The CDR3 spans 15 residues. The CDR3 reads CASSQDLYRYNEQFF. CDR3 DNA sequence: TGCGCCAGCAGCCAAGACCTGTACCGGTACAATGAGCAGTTCTTC.

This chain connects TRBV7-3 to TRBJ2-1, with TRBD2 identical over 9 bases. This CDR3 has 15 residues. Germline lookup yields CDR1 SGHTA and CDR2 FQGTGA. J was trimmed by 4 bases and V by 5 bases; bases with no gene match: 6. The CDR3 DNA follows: TGTGCCAGCAGCCTACTAGCGGGCCTATACAATGAGCAGTTCTTC. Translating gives CASSLLAGLYNEQFF.

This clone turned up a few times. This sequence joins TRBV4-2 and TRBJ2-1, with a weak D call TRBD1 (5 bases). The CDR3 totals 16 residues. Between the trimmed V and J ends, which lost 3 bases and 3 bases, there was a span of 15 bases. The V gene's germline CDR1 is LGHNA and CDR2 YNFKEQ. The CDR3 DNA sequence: TGTGCCAGCAGCCAGGTCGACAGTCTCCTCTACAATGAGCAGTTCTTC. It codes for CASSQVDSLLYNEQFF.

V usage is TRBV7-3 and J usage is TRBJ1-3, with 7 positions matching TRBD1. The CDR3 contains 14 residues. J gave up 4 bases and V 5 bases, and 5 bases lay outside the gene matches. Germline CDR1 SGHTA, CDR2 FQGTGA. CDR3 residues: CASSPTGPGNTIYF. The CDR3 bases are TGTGCCAGCAGCCCGACAGGGCCGGGAAACACCATATATTTT.

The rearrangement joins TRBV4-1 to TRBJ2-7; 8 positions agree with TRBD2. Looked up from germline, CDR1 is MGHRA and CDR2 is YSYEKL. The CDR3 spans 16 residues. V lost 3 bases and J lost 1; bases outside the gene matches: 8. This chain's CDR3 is CASSQGSGTGSYEQYF. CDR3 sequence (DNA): TGCGCCAGCAGCCAGGGTAGCGGGACGGGGTCCTACGAGCAGTACTTC.

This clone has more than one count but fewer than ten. CDR3 protein: CASSTDSYTGELFF. For the CDR3, the DNA is TGTGCCAGCAGCACGGACAGTTACACCGGGGAGCTGTTTTTT. The chain is built from TRBV7-9 and TRBJ2-2; maybe TRBD1 (6 bases). Germline lookup yields CDR1 SEHNR and CDR2 FQNEAQ (reference sequence). This CDR3 region has 14 residues. Trimming pared 5 bases from V and 3 bases from J, leaving 10 bases between.

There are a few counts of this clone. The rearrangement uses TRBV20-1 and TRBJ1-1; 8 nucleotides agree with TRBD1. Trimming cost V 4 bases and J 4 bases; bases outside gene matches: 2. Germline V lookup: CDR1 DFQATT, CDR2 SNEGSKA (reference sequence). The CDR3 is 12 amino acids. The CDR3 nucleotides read TGCAGTGCTATTGACAGGGGCACTGAAGCTTTCTTT. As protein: CSAIDRGTEAFF.

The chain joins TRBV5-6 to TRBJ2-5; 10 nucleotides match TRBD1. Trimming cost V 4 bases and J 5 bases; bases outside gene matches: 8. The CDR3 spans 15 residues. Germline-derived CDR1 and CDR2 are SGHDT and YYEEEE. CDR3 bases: TGTGCCAGCAGCAGGGATACGACAGGGGGCGAGACCCAGTACTTC. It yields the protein CASSRDTTGGETQYF.

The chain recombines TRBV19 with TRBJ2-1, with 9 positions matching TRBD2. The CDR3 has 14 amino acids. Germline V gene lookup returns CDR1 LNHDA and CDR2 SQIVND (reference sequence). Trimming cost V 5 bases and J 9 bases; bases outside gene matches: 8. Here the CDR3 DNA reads TGTGCCAGTAGTCGGACTAGCGAGGGGGGTGAGCAGTTCTTC. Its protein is CASSRTSEGGEQFF.

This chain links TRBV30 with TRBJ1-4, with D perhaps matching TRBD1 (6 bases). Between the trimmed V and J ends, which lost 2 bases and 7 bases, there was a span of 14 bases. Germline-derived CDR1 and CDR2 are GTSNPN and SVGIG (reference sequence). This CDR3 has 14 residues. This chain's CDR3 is CAWSSQGGGEKLFF. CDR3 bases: TGTGCCTGGAGTTCGCAGGGAGGGGGTGAAAAACTGTTTTTT.

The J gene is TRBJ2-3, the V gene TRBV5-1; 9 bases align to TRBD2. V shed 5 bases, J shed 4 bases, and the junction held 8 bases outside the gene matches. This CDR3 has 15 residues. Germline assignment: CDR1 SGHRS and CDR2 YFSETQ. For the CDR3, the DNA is TGCGCCAGCAGTTCGCGGGGGGGCCCCGCAGATACGCAGTATTTT. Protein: CASSSRGGPADTQYF. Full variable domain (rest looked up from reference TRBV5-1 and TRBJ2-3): KAGVTQTPRYLIKTRGQQVTLSCSPISGHRSVSWYQQTPGQGLQFLFEYFSETQRNKGNFPGRFSGRQFSNSRSEMNVSTLELGDSALYLCASSSRGGPADTQYFGPGTRLTVL.

The CDR3 sequence: CASSLDRGISYEQYF. The CDR3 DNA reads as TGTGCCAGCAGCTTAGATAGGGGGATCTCTTACGAGCAGTACTTC. The chain combines TRBV11-2 with TRBJ2-7; a possible D gene is TRBD1 (6 bases). This CDR3 comprises 15 residues. V gave up 0 bases and J gave up 4 bases, with 13 bases separating them. Germline V gene lookup returns CDR1 SGHAT and CDR2 FQNNGV.

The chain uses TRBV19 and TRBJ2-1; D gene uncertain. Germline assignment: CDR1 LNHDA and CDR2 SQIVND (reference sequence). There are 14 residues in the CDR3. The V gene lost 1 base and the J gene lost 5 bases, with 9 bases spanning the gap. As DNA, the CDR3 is TGTGCCAGTAGTATAGTTCCAGGCAACAATGAGCAGTTCTTC. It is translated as CASSIVPGNNEQFF.

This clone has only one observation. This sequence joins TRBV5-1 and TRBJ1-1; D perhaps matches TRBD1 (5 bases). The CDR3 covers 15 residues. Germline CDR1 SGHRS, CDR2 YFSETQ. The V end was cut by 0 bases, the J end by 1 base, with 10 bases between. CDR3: CASSLGQTWNTEAFF. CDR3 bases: TGCGCCAGCAGCTTGGGACAGACCTGGAACACTGAAGCTTTCTTT.

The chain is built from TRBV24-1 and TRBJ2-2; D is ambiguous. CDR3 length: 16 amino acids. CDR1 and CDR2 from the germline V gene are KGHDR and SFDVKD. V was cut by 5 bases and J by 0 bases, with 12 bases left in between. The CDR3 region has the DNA TGTGCCACCAGTGCCTTTCAGGTTGCGAACACCGGGGAGCTGTTTTTT. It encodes CATSAFQVANTGELFF.

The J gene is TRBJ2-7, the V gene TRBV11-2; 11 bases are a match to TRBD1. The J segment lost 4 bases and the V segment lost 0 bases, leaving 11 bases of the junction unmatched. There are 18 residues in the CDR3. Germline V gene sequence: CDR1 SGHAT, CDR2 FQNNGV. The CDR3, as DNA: TGTGCCAGCAGCTTAGAGCACAAACTAGGACAGGGGGCTTACGAGCAGTACTTC. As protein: CASSLEHKLGQGAYEQYF.

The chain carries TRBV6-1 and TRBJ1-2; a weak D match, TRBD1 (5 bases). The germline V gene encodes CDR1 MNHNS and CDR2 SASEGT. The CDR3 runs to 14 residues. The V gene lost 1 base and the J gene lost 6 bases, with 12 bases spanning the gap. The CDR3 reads CASSEGSAGHGYTF. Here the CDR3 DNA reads TGTGCCAGCAGTGAAGGCTCGGCAGGGCATGGCTACACCTTC.

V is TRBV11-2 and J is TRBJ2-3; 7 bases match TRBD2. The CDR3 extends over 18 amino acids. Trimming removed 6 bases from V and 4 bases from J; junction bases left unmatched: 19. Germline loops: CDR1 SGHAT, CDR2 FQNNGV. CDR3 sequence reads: CASRSYAGLAASPDTQYF. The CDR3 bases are TGTGCCAGCAGATCCTACGCTGGGCTAGCGGCGAGCCCAGATACGCAGTATTTT.

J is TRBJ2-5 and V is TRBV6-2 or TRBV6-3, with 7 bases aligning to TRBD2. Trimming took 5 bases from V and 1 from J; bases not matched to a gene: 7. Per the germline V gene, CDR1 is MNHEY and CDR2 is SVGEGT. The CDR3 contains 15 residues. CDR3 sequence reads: CASSDFSGSQETQYF. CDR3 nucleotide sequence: TGTGCCAGCAGTGACTTTAGCGGGTCCCAAGAGACCCAGTACTTC.

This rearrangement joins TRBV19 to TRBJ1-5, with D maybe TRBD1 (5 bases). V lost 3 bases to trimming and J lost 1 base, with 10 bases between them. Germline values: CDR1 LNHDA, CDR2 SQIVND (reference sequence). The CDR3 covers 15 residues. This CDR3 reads CASSMGRGSNQPQHF. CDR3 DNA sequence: TGTGCCAGTAGTATGGGTCGGGGGAGCAATCAGCCCCAGCATTTT.

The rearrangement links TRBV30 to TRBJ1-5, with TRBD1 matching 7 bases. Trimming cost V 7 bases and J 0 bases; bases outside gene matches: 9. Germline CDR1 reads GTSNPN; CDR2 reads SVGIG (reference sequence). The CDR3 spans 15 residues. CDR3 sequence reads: CALTTGEHSNQPQHF. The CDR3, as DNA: TGTGCCTTAACCACAGGGGAGCATAGCAATCAGCCCCAGCATTTT. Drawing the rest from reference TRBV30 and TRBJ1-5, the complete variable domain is SQTIHQWPATLVQPVGSPLSLECTVEGTSNPNLYWYRQAAGRGLQLLFYSVGIGQISSEVPQNLSASRPQDRQFILSSKKLLLSDSGFYLCALTTGEHSNQPQHFGDGTRLSIL.

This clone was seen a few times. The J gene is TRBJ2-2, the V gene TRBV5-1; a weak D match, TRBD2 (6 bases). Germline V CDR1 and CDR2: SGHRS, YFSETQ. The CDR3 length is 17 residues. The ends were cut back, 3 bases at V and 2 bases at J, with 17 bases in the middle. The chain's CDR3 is CASSSPRGGINTGELFF. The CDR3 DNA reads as TGCGCCAGCAGCTCCCCCCGCGGAGGGATTAACACCGGGGAGCTGTTTTTT.

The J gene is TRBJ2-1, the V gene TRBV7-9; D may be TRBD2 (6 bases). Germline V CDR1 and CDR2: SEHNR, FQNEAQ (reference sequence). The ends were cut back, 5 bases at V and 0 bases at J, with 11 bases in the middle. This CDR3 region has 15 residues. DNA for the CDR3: TGTGCCAGCAGCATTGACGGGAGCTCCTACAATGAGCAGTTCTTC. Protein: CASSIDGSSYNEQFF.

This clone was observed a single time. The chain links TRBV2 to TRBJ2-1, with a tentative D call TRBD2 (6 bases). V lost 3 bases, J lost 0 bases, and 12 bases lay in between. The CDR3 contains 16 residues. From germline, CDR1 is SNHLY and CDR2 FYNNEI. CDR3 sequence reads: CASSEERVTSYNEQFF. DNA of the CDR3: TGTGCCAGCAGTGAGGAGCGGGTAACCTCCTACAATGAGCAGTTCTTC. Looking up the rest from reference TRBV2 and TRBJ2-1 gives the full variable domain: EPEVTQTPSHQVTQMGQEVILRCVPISNHLYFYWYRQILGQKVEFLVSFYNNEISEKSEIFDDQFSVERPDGSNFTLKIRSTKLEDSAMYFCASSEERVTSYNEQFFGPGTRLTVL.

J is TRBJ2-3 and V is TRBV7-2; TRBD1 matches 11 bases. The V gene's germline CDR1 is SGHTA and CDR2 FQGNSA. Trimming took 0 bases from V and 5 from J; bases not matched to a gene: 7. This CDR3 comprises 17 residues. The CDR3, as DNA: TGTGCCAGCAGCTTAGCGGCTGGACAGGGGGCGGTAGATACGCAGTATTTT. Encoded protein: CASSLAAGQGAVDTQYF.

The CDR3 reads CASSQESFAAWYTF. Here the CDR3 DNA reads TGCGCCAGCAGCCAAGAAAGTTTCGCGGCGTGGTACACCTTC. The chain is built from TRBV4-3 and TRBJ1-2; D gene unclear. Germline V gives CDR1 LGHNA, CDR2 YSLEER. V was clipped by 0 bases and J by 11 bases, with 16 bases between them. This CDR3 has 14 amino acids.

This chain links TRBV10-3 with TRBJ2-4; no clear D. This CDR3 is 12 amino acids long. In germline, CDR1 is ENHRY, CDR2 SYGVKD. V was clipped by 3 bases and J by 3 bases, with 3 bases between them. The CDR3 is CAISDGKNIQYF. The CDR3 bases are TGTGCCATCAGTGACGGCAAAAACATTCAGTACTTC.

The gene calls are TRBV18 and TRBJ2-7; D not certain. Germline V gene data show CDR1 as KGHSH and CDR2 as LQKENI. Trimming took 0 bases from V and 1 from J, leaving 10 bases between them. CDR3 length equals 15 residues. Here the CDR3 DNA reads TGTGCCAGCTCACCACCGGGCTACCTATCCTACGAGCAGTACTTC. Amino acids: CASSPPGYLSYEQYF.

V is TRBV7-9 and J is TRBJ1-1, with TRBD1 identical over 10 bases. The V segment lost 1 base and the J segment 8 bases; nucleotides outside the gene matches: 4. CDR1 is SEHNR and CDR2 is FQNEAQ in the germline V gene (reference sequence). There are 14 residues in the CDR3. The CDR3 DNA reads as TGTGCCAGCAGCTTAGGGGGACAGGGGCCGGAAGCTTTCTTT. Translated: CASSLGGQGPEAFF.

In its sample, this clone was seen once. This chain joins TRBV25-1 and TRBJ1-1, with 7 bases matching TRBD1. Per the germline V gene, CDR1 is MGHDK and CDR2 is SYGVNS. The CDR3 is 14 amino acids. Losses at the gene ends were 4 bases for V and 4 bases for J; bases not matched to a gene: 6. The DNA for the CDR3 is TGTGCCAGCAGTGCGATGGACAGGACCACTGAAGCTTTCTTT. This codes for CASSAMDRTTEAFF.